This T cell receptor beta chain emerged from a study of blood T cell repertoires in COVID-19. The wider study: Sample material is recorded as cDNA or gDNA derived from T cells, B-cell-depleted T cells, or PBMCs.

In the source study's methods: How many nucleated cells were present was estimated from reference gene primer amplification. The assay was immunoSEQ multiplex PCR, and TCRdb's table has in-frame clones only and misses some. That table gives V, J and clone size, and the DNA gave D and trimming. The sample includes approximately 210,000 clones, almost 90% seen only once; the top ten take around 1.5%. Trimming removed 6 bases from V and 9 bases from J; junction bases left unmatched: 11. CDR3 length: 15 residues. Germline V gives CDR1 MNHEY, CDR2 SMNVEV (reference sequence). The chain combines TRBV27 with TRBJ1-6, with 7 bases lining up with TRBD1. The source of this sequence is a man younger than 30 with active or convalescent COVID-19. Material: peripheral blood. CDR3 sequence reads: CASRELQGLSSPLHF. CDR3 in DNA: TGTGCCAGCAGGGAGTTACAGGGGTTGAGTTCACCCCTCCACTTT.